This T cell receptor beta chain was retrieved from a study of T cell changes during pregnancy in multiple sclerosis. Some clones are missing from TCRdb's copy, which holds only in-frame ones; the method was immunoSEQ multiplex PCR. In the table there are 30,000 or so clones, roughly 84% of which are singletons. Sequencing was performed on CD8+ T cells from peripheral blood mononuclear cells, taken after pregnancy. The clonotype comes from a female donor with multiple sclerosis, enrolled in a pregnancy study.

The CDR3 loop reads CASSWDRDSGNTIYF. The CDR3 DNA sequence: TGTGCCAGCAGCTGGGACAGGGATTCAGGAAACACCATATATTTT. This chain connects TRBV5-4 to TRBJ1-3; 9 bases are a match to TRBD1. This CDR3 region has 15 residues. Germline V lookup: CDR1 SGHNT, CDR2 YYREEE (reference sequence). Trimming took 3 bases from V and 4 from J; bases not matched to a gene: 5.